This is a list of T cell receptor beta chains from one sample in a study of cytomegalovirus exposure and HLA in healthy donors. The data were produced by immunoSEQ multiplex PCR, yet TCRdb's version contains in-frame clones alone and is incomplete. The table includes 150,000 or so clones, approximately 82% detected once. The sequenced sample was PBMCs. The receptors originated from a male donor in good health and CMV-seropositive. Each CDR3 is given with its conserved first and last residue. The D gene is left open where the match is weak. Only some rows state a clone size, as once, few, many or a class for expanded clones.

- TRBJ1-5 - TRBV18 TGTGCCAGCTCACCCCCTCAGGGAAGGGGTCAGCCCCAGCATTTT CASSPPQGRGQPQHF
- TRBJ1-6 - TRBV7-8 TGTGCCAGCAGCCCGTGGTCGACACTTTCTGACAATTCACCCCTCCACTTT CASSPWSTLSDNSPLHF
- TRBJ1-2 - TRBV30 TGTGCCTGGACCGAGCGAACCTACCTTTGGGCCTTC CAWTERTYLWAF
- TRBJ2-5 - TRBV7-9 TGTGCCAGCAGCTCCGGGACTGTACAAGAGACCCAGTACTTC CASSSGTVQETQYF
- TRBJ1-5 - TRBV18 TGTGCCAGCTCACGGGCGGGCCCTAGCAATCAGCCCCAGCATTTT CASSRAGPSNQPQHF
- TRBJ2-1 TRBD2 TRBV10-3 TGTGCCATCAGCCGGGGACTAGCCGACGGTGAGCAGTTCTTC CAISRGLADGEQFF
- TRBJ2-3 TRBD1 TRBV19 TGTGCCAGTAGTATAGTGACAGGGTGGAAAGATACGCAGTATTTT CASSIVTGWKDTQYF
- TRBJ1-3 TRBD1 TRBV7-7 TGTGCCAGCAGCTCGGGACAGGGAAACACCATATATTTT CASSSGQGNTIYF
- TRBJ1-2 - TRBV11-2 TGTGCCAGCAGCTTAGACTGGCAGGGCGAAACTACCTATGGCTACACCTTC CASSLDWQGETTYGYTF
- TRBJ2-7 - TRBV18 TGTGCCAGCTCACCAGGGGCAGGCAGTTTTTACGAGCAGTACTTC CASSPGAGSFYEQYF
- TRBJ2-1 - TRBV10-3 TGTGCCATAAAGGACAGAAACAATGAGCAGTTCTTC CAIKDRNNEQFF
- TRBJ1-2 - TRBV15 TGTGCCACCAGCAGAGATAGGCGGGAGAATAACTATGGCTACACCTTC CATSRDRRENNYGYTF
- TRBJ1-1 - TRBV7-2 TGTGCCAGCAGCTTACCCCAGGACCCGAGGGTTGAAGCTTTCTTT CASSLPQDPRVEAFF
- TRBJ2-7 - TRBV27 TGTGCCAGCGTCGGTTTAGTCGCTCCCTACGAGCAGTACTTC CASVGLVAPYEQYF
- TRBJ1-5 TRBD1 TRBV7-9 TGTGCCAGCAGCCCAGGTGGGACAGGGGTTGGCAATCAGCCCCAGCATTTT CASSPGGTGVGNQPQHF
- TRBJ2-3 TRBD2 TRBV10-3 TGTGCCATCAGTGATGCGACTAGCGGGAGGGTTACGCAGTATTTT CAISDATSGRVTQYF
- TRBJ2-3 TRBD2 TRBV9 TGTGCCAGCAGCGCATCCCTCTCGCGGGGGGCAGATACGCAGTATTTT CASSASLSRGADTQYF
- TRBJ1-1 TRBD1 TRBV6-1 TGTGCCAGCAGTGTAGTCGACAGGGAACGCCTTAGGACTGAAGCTTTCTTT CASSVVDRERLRTEAFF
- TRBJ2-7 - TRBV27 TGTGCCAGCAGTGAGGCGACCGAGCAGTACTTC CASSEATEQYF
- TRBJ2-7 TRBD1 TRBV30 TGTGCCTGGGATGGGGGACAGGGCCATCACGAGCAGTACTTC CAWDGGQGHHEQYF
- TRBJ2-1 TRBD1 TRBV30 TGTGCCTGGGGCGGACAGGGAATTCCTCAGCAGTTCTTC CAWGGQGIPQQFF
- TRBJ2-2 TRBD2 TRBV7-9 TGTGCCAGCAGCCAAGTAGCGGGGGGCACCGGGGAGCTGTTTTTT CASSQVAGGTGELFF
few TRBJ1-2 - TRBV5-1 TGCGCCAGCAGCTTGAGCGGTTACAACTATGGCTACACCTTC CASSLSGYNYGYTF
- TRBJ2-7 TRBD1 TRBV28 TGTGCCAGCATAGGAACAGGGGTCTACGAGCAGTACTTC CASIGTGVYEQYF
- TRBJ1-1 - TRBV20-1 TGCAGTGCTAGAGATGACTCGGAAGCTTTCTTT CSARDDSEAFF
few TRBJ1-1 TRBD1 TRBV15 TGTGCCACCAGTCAGGACAGGGGTCTTGAAGCTTTCTTT CATSQDRGLEAFF
- TRBJ2-1 - TRBV21-1 TGTGCCAGCAGCAAAGAAGCGGGGGCCAATGAGCAGTTCTTC CASSKEAGANEQFF
- TRBJ2-7 - TRBV5-5 TGTGCCAGCAGCCCCTCGGGAGCCTCATCCTACGAGCAGTACTTC CASSPSGASSYEQYF
few TRBJ1-1 - TRBV2 TGTGCCAGCATGGGGCTCACTGAAGCTTTCTTT CASMGLTEAFF
once TRBJ2-7 - TRBV28 TGTGCCAGCATACCGGGACAATCCTACGAGCAGTACTTC CASIPGQSYEQYF
- TRBJ2-7 TRBD1 TRBV5-1 TGCGCCAGCAGCTTGGGTACAGGGGGCCGAGAGCAGTACTTC CASSLGTGGREQYF
- TRBJ2-3 - TRBV28 TGTGCCAGCAGTCCCTTTTTAGCGGATACGCAGTATTTT CASSPFLADTQYF
- TRBJ1-1 TRBD1 TRBV5-1 TGCGCCAGCAGCCTCTCAAGGACAGGGGGCACTGAAGCTTTCTTT CASSLSRTGGTEAFF
- TRBJ1-5 TRBD1 TRBV28 TGTGCCAGCAGCCCCCCGACAGGGAGACGGCAGCCCCAGCATTTT CASSPPTGRRQPQHF
- TRBJ1-5 TRBD1 TRBV5-6 TGTGCCAGCAGCTTAAAAACAGGGGCTCAGCCCCAGCATTTT CASSLKTGAQPQHF
- TRBJ1-5 - TRBV28 TGTGCCAGCGAACCTCCTGGGGAGTTGCCCCAGCATTTT CASEPPGELPQHF
- TRBJ2-1 TRBD1 TRBV6-4 TGTGCCAGCAGTAGGGACAGCCCTCCCAACAATGAGCAGTTCTTC CASSRDSPPNNEQFF
- TRBJ2-2 - TRBV5-4 TGTGCCAGCAGCTATGACAGGTCCGGGGAGCTGTTTTTT CASSYDRSGELFF